The 7 T cell receptor beta chains below come from one sample, sequenced in a study of T-cell memory formation after mild COVID-19. TCRdb re-called the 5' RACE reads through MiXCR, storing one row per CDR3 protein. The repertoire includes about 120,000 distinct CDR3 sequences, 16% of them detected once, and approximately 13% sits in the top ten. The sample was PBMCs or a T cell subset sorted from them (not recorded which). The source of these receptors is an adult woman who had mild COVID-19 (a few samples of this study predate the infection). Cell type and time point are not known.

This chain joins TRBV7-9 and TRBJ2-1; TRBD2 matches 7 bases. The germline CDR1 and CDR2 sequences are SEHNR and FQNEAQ (reference sequence). The ends lost 8 bases at V and 8 bases at J; junction bases unmatched: 15. The CDR3 contains 15 residues. CDR3 DNA sequence: TGTGCCAGCTTCCCTTGGGAGGGGACTAAGGATGAGCAGTTCTTC. This sequence encodes CASFPWEGTKDEQFF. Drawing the rest from reference TRBV7-9 and TRBJ2-1, the complete variable domain is DTGVSQNPRHKITKRGQNVTFRCDPISEHNRLYWYRQTLGQGPEFLTYFQNEAQLEKSRLLSDRFSAERPKGSFSTLEIQRTEQGDSAMYLCASFPWEGTKDEQFFGPGTRLTVL.

V gene TRBV7-9 combines with J gene TRBJ2-3; possibly TRBD1 or TRBD2 for D (7 bases each). The CDR3 totals 18 residues. Per germline, CDR1 SEHNR and CDR2 FQNEAQ (reference sequence). Trimming removed 1 base at V and 2 bases at J, with 19 bases between. In nucleotides, the CDR3 is TGTGCCAGCAGCTTAGATATAGGGGGCGGGAGAACCACAGATACGCAGTATTTT. Its protein product is CASSLDIGGGRTTDTQYF.

For the CDR3, the DNA is TGTGCCAGCAGTGAGTCCGGGACCCTCACCGGGGAGCTGTTTTTT. Translation: CASSESGTLTGELFF. The chain is built from TRBV6-1 and TRBJ2-2; possibly TRBD1 or TRBD2 for D (5 bases each). This CDR3 comprises 15 residues. Trimming left V 3 bases short and J 4 bases short, with 12 bases between. The germline CDR1 and CDR2 sequences are MNHNS and SASEGT.

This clonotype was counted a few times. J is TRBJ1-1 and V is TRBV11-1; D may be TRBD1 (5 bases). The CDR3 runs to 15 residues. The germline V gene has CDR1 SGHAT and CDR2 FQDESV (reference sequence). V was cut by 5 bases and J by 2 bases, with 15 bases left in between. The CDR3 sequence is CASSPSGTGNTEAFF. CDR3 in DNA: TGTGCCAGCAGCCCCTCCGGGACTGGAAACACTGAAGCTTTCTTT.

In its sample, this clonotype was seen a few times. The J gene is TRBJ2-5, the V gene TRBV24-1; D gene uncertain. This CDR3 has 13 amino acids. Trimming removed 7 bases at V and 5 bases at J, with 13 bases between. Germline assignment: CDR1 KGHDR and CDR2 SFDVKD. The CDR3 reads CATSPRVGETQYF. CDR3 sequence (DNA): TGTGCCACCAGCCCAAGAGTCGGGGAGACCCAGTACTTC.

The chain has TRBV12-3 or TRBV12-4 and TRBJ1-4; maybe TRBD1 (6 bases). This CDR3 comprises 14 residues. Trimming took off 3 bases at V and 8 bases at J, with 13 bases between the two ends. In nucleotides, the CDR3 is TGTGCCAGCAGTTTTACCGGGGGCTGGGAAAAACTGTTTTTT. Protein product: CASSFTGGWEKLFF.

The chain employs TRBV20-1 and TRBJ2-2; 7 nucleotides align to TRBD1. This CDR3 has 17 residues. The V gene end was trimmed by 6 bases and the J gene end by 0 bases; junction bases not matched to a gene: 13. CDR1 and CDR2 (germline): DFQATT, SNEGSKA (reference sequence). CDR3 in DNA: TGCAGTGCCCCCAGGAAGAGGGGGCATTCGAACACCGGGGAGCTGTTTTTT. Translating gives CSAPRKRGHSNTGELFF.